This T cell receptor (beta chain) stems from a study of response to subunit inactivated influenza vaccine. Whole-study results and caveats: With each seasonal influenza vaccination, the authors suggested, few new T cells are recruited.

Concerning this clonotype: Antigen unknown.

The V end lost 0 bases, the J end lost 5 bases, and 14 bases lay between the germline ends. Germline V gene data show CDR1 as SGDLS and CDR2 as YYNGEE. The CDR3 contains 15 residues. Each CDR3 protein gets one entry after TCRdb re-called the RT-PCR reads with MiXCR. The sample has around 650,000 distinct CDR3 sequences; approximately 14% are singletons. The sample in question was PBMCs from blood, obtained 11 to 12 days after vaccination. The TCR was taken from a man aged 50 to 60 who received an inactivated influenza vaccine. V and J are TRBV9 and TRBJ2-5, with D possibly TRBD2 on 6 matching bases. The CDR3 nucleotides are TGTGCCAGCAGCGTAGAAGGTGGAGGGCGTGAGACCCAGTACTTC. This gives the protein CASSVEGGGRETQYF.